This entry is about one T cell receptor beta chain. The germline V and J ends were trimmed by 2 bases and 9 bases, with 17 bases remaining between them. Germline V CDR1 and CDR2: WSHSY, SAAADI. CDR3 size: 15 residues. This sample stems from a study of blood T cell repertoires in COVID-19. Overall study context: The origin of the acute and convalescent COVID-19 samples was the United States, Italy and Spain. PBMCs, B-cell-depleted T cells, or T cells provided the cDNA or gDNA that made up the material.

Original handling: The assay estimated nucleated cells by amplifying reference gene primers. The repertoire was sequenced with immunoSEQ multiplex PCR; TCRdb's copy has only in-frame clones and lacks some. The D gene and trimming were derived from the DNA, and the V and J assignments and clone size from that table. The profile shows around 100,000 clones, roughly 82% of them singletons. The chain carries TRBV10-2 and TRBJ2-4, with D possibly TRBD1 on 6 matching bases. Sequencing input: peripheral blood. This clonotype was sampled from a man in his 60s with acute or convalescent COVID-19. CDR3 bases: TGCGCCAGCAGTGAGACTGGACAGCTTATCTCCATTCAGTACTTC. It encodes CASSETGQLISIQYF.